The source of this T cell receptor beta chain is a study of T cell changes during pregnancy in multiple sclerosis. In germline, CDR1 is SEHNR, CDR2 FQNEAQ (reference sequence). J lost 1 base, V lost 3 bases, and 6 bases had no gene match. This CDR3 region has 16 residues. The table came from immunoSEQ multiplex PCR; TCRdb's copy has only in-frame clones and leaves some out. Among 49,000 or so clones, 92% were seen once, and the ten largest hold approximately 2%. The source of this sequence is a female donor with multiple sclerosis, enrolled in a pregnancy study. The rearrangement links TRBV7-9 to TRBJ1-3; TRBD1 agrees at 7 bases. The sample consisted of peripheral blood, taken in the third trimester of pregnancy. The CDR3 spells CASSFEGAVSGNTIYF. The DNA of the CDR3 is TGTGCCAGCAGCTTCGAGGGGGCCGTATCTGGAAACACCATATATTTT.